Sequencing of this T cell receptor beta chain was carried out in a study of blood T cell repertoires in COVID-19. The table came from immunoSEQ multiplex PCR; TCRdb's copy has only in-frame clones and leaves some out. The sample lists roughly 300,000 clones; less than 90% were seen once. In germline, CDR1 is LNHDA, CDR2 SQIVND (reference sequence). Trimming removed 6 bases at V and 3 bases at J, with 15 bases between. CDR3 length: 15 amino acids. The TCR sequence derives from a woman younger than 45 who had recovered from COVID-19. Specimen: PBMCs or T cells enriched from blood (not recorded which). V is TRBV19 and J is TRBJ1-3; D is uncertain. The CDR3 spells CASRIPDGVGNTIYF. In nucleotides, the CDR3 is TGTGCCAGTAGGATCCCCGACGGGGTTGGAAACACCATATATTTT.